The source of this T cell receptor (beta chain) is a study of T cell repertoires in cytomegalovirus infection. The overall study: Recently identified HLA-C-restricted CMV epitopes were used, and well-studied HLA-B-restricted CMV epitopes were used as well.

V was pared by 3 bases and J by 2 bases, with 3 bases of the junction left unmatched. CDR1 is SGHTA and CDR2 is FQGNSA in the germline V gene. The CDR3 totals 15 residues. Each CDR3 protein gets one entry after TCRdb re-called the reads with MiXCR. The sample contains roughly 570,000 distinct CDR3 sequences, approximately 40% of which appear only once. General study findings and limits: Dominating the ex vivo response were HLA-C-restricted CMV-specific TCR beta clonotypes.

In regard to this clonotype: Its antigen is currently unknown.

This sequence was found in a human donor in good health (CMV status not recorded). Some clones in this sample may be carry-over from other donors' samples. This sample comprised cultured PBMCs, obtained from culture after CMV antigen stimulation. This chain connects TRBV7-2 to TRBJ2-5, with TRBD2 matching 10 bases. This CDR3 is CASSLTSGFQETQYF. The CDR3, as DNA: TGTGCCAGCAGCTTGACTAGCGGGTTTCAAGAGACCCAGTACTTC.